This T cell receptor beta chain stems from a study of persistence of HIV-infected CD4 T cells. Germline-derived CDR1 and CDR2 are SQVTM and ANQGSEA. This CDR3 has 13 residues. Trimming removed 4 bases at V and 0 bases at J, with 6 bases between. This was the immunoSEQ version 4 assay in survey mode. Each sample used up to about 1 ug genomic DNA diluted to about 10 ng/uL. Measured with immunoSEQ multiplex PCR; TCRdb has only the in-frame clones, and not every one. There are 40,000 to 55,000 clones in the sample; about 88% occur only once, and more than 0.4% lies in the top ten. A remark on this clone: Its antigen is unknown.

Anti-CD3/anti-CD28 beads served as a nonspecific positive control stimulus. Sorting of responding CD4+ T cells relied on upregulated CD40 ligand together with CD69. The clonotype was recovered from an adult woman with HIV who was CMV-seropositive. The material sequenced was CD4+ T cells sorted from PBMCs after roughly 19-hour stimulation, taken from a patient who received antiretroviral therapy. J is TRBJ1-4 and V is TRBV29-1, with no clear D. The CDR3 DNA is TGCAGCGTTGCCCCCTCAACTAATGAAAAACTGTTTTTT. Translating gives CSVAPSTNEKLFF.